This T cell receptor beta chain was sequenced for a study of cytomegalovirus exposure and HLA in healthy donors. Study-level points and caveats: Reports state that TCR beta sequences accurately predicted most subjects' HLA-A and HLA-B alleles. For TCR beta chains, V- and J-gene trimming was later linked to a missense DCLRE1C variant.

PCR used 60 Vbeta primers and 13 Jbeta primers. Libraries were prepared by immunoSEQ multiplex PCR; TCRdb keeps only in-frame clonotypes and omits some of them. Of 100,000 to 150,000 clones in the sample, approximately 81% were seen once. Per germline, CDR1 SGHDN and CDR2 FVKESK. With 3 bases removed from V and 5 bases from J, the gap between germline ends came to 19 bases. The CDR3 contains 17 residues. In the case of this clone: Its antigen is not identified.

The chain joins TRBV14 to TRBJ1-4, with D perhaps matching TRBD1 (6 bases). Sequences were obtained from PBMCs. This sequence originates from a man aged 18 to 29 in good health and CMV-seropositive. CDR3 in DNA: TGTGCCAGCAGCCAGAGGCCGTTGACAGGAAAAAATGAAAAACTGTTTTTT. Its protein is CASSQRPLTGKNEKLFF.